What follows describes a single TCR beta chain. In germline, CDR1 is SGHTA, CDR2 FQGNSA. V was shortened by 0 bases and J by 2 bases, with 5 bases between the two germline ends. The CDR3 is 14 residues long. This record belongs to a study of cytotoxic CD8 clonotypes in ibrutinib-treated CLL. Some clones are missing from TCRdb's copy, which holds only in-frame ones; the method was immunoSEQ multiplex PCR. Of approximately 280,000 clones listed, roughly four fifths are singletons. The chain uses TRBV7-2 and TRBJ1-3; no clear D gene. The source is a human donor with chronic lymphocytic leukemia. The sequencing here drew on PBMCs, taken at disease progression, from a patient treated with ibrutinib. For the CDR3, the DNA is TGTGCCAGCAGCTTAGCGGGAACTGGAAACACCATATATTTT. Residues: CASSLAGTGNTIYF.